This T cell receptor (beta chain) emerged from a study of cytomegalovirus exposure and HLA in healthy donors. Study findings and constraints: In a later analysis, a genetic analysis reported fewer productive-TCR N-insertions in an Asian-associated ancestry cluster than the cohort average. Association of about 17,000 TCR beta sequences with HLA alleles was found at 0.05 false discovery rate in a later analysis. Most of the CMV-associated TCR beta chains (in a later analysis) appeared to be HLA-restricted.

The CDR3 spans 18 residues. V shed 8 bases, J shed 1 base, and the junction held 16 bases outside the gene matches. Germline V gene sequence: CDR1 KGHSH, CDR2 LQKENI. Note on this clone: Its antigen is not identified.

PCR was performed using 60 Vbeta and 13 Jbeta primers. The table came from immunoSEQ multiplex PCR; TCRdb's copy has only in-frame clones and leaves some out. The sample's table shows 100,000 to 150,000 clones. Sequenced material: PBMCs. The receptor was derived from a man aged 30 to 39 in good health and CMV-seronegative. This rearrangement joins TRBV18 to TRBJ1-1, with 10 bases identical to TRBD1. CDR3 bases: TGTGCCAGCCGCGGTAACCGAGGGACAGGGGCGGGGAACACTGAAGCTTTCTTT. Amino acid sequence: CASRGNRGTGAGNTEAFF.